This T cell receptor beta chain derives from a study of blood T cell repertoires in COVID-19. On the study more broadly: The origin of the acute and convalescent COVID-19 samples was the United States, Italy and Spain. Sample material is recorded as cDNA or gDNA derived from T cells, B-cell-depleted T cells, or PBMCs.

A single count supports this clone. Authors' analysis steps: Reference gene primer amplification gave nucleated cell count estimates. Using immunoSEQ multiplex PCR, the repertoire was profiled, and TCRdb retains in-frame clones only, with some absent. D and trimming come from the DNA, and the V and J calls and clone size come from that table. This sample has more than 85,000 clones, with 82% found just once. The CDR3 sequence is 15 residues long. The V gene lost 5 bases and the J gene lost 3 bases, with 14 bases spanning the gap. The V gene's germline CDR1 is MDHEN and CDR2 SYDVKM. The sample comprised peripheral blood. The receptor comes from a man older than 75 with acute or convalescent COVID-19. This chain joins TRBV28 and TRBJ1-5; maybe TRBD1 (5 bases). The CDR3 loop is CASSPQAGVNQPQHF. DNA for the CDR3: TGTGCCAGCAGTCCTCAAGCGGGGGTCAATCAGCCCCAGCATTTT.